One and the same sample provided the 2 T cell receptor beta chains below, sequenced in a study of blood T cell repertoires in COVID-19. Clones were read by immunoSEQ multiplex PCR, and TCRdb kept only the in-frame ones, dropping some. The data contain approximately 220,000 clones, around 81% of them singletons. The sequencing input was peripheral blood. All receptors derive from a woman aged 25 to 39 who had recovered from COVID-19.

The chain combines TRBV3-1 (or the pseudogene TRBV3-2) with TRBJ1-5, with TRBD1 as a possible D gene (5 bases). V lost 5 bases and J 9 bases, leaving 17 bases between the germline ends. The CDR3 loop spans 14 amino acids. The germline gives CDR1 LGHDT, CDR2 YNNKEL (reference sequence). Here the CDR3 reads CASSFRGTGWPQHF. DNA for the CDR3: TGTGCCAGCAGCTTCCGGGGGACGGGATGGCCCCAGCATTTT.

For this clone: Sequence at one end of the junction differs from germline and may be a read error. The J gene is TRBJ1-2, the V gene TRBV28; perhaps TRBD1 as D (6 bases). This CDR3 spans 11 amino acids. Germline V lookup: CDR1 MDHEN, CDR2 SYDVKM. CDR3 loop: CASSDNTPGDF. The CDR3 DNA is TGTGCCAGCAGTGACAACACCCCAGGGGACTTC.